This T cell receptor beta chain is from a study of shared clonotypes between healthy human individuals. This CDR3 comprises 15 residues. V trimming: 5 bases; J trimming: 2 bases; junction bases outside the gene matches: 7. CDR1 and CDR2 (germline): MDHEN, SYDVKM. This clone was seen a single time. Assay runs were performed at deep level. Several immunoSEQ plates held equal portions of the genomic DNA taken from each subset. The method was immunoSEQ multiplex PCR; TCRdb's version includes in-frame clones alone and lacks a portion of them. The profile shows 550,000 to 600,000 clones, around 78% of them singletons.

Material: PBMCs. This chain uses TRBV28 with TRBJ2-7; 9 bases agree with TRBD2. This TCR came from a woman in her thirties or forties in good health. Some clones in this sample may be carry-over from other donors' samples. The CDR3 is CASSTISSGAYEQYF. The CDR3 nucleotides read TGTGCCAGCAGTACTATTTCTAGCGGGGCCTACGAGCAGTACTTC. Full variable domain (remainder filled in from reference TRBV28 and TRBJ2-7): DVKVTQSSRYLVKRTGEKVFLECVQDMDHENMFWYRQDPGLGLRLIYFSYDVKMKEKGDIPEGYSVSREKKERFSLILESASTNQTSMYLCASSTISSGAYEQYFGPGTRLTVT.